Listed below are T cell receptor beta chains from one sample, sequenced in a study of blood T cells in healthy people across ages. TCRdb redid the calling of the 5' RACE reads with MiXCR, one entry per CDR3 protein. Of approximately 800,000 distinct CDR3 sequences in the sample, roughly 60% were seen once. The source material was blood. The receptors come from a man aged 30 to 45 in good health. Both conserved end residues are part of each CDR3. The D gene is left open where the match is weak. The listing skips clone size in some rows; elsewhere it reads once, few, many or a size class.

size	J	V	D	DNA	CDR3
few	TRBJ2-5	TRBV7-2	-	TGTGCCAGCAGCTTGGTAAATGGTGAGCAGTACTTC	CASSLVNGEQYF
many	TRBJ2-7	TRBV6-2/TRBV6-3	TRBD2	TGTGCCAGCAGTTACTGGGGGACTAGCAGCTACGAGCAGTACTTC	CASSYWGTSSYEQYF
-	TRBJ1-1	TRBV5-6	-	TGTGCCAGCAGCTTGTTGCCCCTGGGGGACACTGAAGCTTTCTTT	CASSLLPLGDTEAFF
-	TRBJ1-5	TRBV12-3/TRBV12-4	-	TGTACCAGCAGCCCGCTGGACAGCCTTAATCAGCCCCAGCATTTT	CTSSPLDSLNQPQHF
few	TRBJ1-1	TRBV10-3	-	TGTGCCATCAGTGAGTTAGGGGACACTGAAGCTTTCTTT	CAISELGDTEAFF
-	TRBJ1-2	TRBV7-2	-	TGTGCCAGCAGCTTAGACTCGGCGTACTATGGCTACACCTTC	CASSLDSAYYGYTF
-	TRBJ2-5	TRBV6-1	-	TGTGCCAGCACCGCACTCAGGGGTGAGACCCAGTACTTC	CASTALRGETQYF
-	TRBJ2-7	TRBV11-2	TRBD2	TGCGCCAGCAGCTTGACAGGGGGGACTAGCGGGAGGAACGAGCAGTACTTC	CASSLTGGTSGRNEQYF
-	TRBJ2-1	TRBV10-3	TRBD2	TGTGCCATCAGTGATAATAGCGGGGGCCTCTATTACAATGAGCAGTTCTTC	CAISDNSGGLYYNEQFF
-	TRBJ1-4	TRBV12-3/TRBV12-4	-	TGTGCCAGTAGCTACGGGAGGGGACACGAAAAACTGTTTTTT	CASSYGRGHEKLFF
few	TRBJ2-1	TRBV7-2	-	TGTGCCAGCAGCTCAGGAGGACGTGGGAGGTCCAATGAGCAGTTCTTC	CASSSGGRGRSNEQFF
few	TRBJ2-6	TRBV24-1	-	TGTGCCACTAGAACCGCTGGGGCCAACGTCCTGACTTTC	CATRTAGANVLTF
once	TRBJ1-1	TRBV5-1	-	TGCGCCAGCAGCTTAAAGGGGACGAACACTGAAGCTTTCTTT	CASSLKGTNTEAFF
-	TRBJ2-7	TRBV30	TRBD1	TGTGCCTGGAAGCTGGACAGGTCCTCCTACGAGCAGTACTTC	CAWKLDRSSYEQYF
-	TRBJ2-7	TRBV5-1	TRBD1	TGCGCCAGCAGCGTAACAGGGGCCTCCCTCTACGAGCAGTACTTC	CASSVTGASLYEQYF
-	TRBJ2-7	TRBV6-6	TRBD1	TGTGCCAGCAGCGACAGGGCGACCTACGAGCAGTACTTC	CASSDRATYEQYF
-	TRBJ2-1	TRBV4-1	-	TGCGCCAGCAGCCAAACCTACGGACGGAGTTCCTACAATGAGCAGTTCTTC	CASSQTYGRSSYNEQFF
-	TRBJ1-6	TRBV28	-	TGTGCCACCCGGGGGGATGGTTCACCCCTCCACTTT	CATRGDGSPLHF
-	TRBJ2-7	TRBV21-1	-	TGTGCCAGCAGCAATGGGACTAGCATCGCCTACGAGCAGTACTTC	CASSNGTSIAYEQYF
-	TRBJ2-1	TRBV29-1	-	TGCAGCGTTGAGCGAGGGGGGCGAAATGAGCAGTTCTTC	CSVERGGRNEQFF
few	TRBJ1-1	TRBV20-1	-	TGCAGTGCTAGCTGGGGCGGGGGGATGAACACTGAAGCTTTCTTT	CSASWGGGMNTEAFF
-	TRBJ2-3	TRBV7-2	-	TGTGCCAGCAGCTTAGCGAGTAATCCAGATACGCAGTATTTT	CASSLASNPDTQYF
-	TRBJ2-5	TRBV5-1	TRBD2	TGCGCCAGCAGACTAGCGCGCGGTCGCGAGACCCAGTACTTC	CASRLARGRETQYF
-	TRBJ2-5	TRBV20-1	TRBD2	TGCAGCGCTAGAGAGGCAGCGCGGGGGGCGTGGGAGACCCAGTACTTC	CSAREAARGAWETQYF